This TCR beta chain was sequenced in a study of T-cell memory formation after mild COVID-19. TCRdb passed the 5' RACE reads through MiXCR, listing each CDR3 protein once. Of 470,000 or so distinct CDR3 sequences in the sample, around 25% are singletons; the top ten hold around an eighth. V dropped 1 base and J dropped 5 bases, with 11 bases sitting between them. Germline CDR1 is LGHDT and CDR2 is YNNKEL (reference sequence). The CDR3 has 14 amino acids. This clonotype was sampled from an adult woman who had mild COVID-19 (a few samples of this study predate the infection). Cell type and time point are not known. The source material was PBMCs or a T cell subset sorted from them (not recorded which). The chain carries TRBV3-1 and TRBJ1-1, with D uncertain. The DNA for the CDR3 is TGTGCCAGCAGCCAAGGGCAGAAAATAACTGAAGCTTTCTTT. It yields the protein CASSQGQKITEAFF.